Below are 26 T cell receptor beta chains sequenced from a single sample in a study of CD4 and CD8 cells across lung adenocarcinoma regions. Each CDR3 protein gets one entry after TCRdb re-called the PCR reads with MiXCR. The table lists 9,500 to 11,000 distinct CDR3 sequences, roughly 50% of them singletons. Sequenced: CD4+ T cells from the center of a lung tumor. These receptors were collected from a male donor with lung adenocarcinoma. The CD4 and CD8 labels of this study may be unreliable.

The chain couples TRBV27 to TRBJ2-4, with D possibly called TRBD1 or TRBD2 (5 bases each). This CDR3 is 16 amino acids long. V shed 4 bases and J shed 0 bases, with 13 bases lying between them. Germline CDR1 MNHEY, CDR2 SMNVEV (reference sequence). Here the CDR3 reads CASSSSGTIAKNIQYF. The CDR3, as DNA: TGTGCCAGCAGTTCCTCCGGGACCATAGCCAAAAACATTCAGTACTTC.

In its sample, this clonotype was seen a few times. The chain carries TRBV6-5 and TRBJ2-2, with D unresolved. Looked up from germline, CDR1 is MNHEY and CDR2 is SVGAGI. The CDR3 runs to 19 residues. V was shortened by 1 base and J by 4 bases, with 22 bases between the two germline ends. The CDR3 loop reads CASSYFASASGPPTGELFF. As DNA, the CDR3 is TGTGCCAGCAGTTACTTCGCGTCGGCGTCCGGCCCACCCACCGGGGAGCTGTTTTTT.

By its share, this clonotype is medium-sized. The chain links TRBV6-1 to TRBJ2-2, with D uncertain. The CDR3 consists of 14 residues. Germline assignment: CDR1 MNHNS and CDR2 SASEGT. The ends were cut back, 4 bases at V and 1 base at J, with 7 bases in the middle. The CDR3 is CASSAYKNTGELFF. In nucleotides, the CDR3 is TGTGCCAGCAGTGCGTACAAGAACACCGGGGAGCTGTTTTTT.

V gene TRBV7-2 combines with J gene TRBJ2-3; 9 nucleotides match TRBD1. The J call may not be correct, given that the DNA end is closer to TRBJ2-7. CDR1 is SGHTA and CDR2 is FQGNSA in the germline V gene. The CDR3 consists of 15 residues. This CDR3 is CASSMTGTGSHEQYF. Here the CDR3 DNA reads TGTGCCAGCAGCATGACCGGGACAGGGTCGCACGAGCAGTACTTC.

This clonotype was picked up a small number of times. No conserved phenylalanine or tryptophan is present at the end of the CDR3, so a read error is the likely explanation. No DNA is shown, since the ends of the CDR3 on it are uncertain; the CDR3 is the one TCRdb lists. The chain combines TRBV25-1 with TRBJ2-5. The CDR3 region is 8 residues in length, termini included. Germline CDR1 is MGHDK and CDR2 is SYGVNS. This CDR3 is CGASHNRT.

A few counts support this clonotype. Germline is not matched at one junction end, which may reflect a read error. The gene calls are TRBV27 and TRBJ2-4, with 9 bases matching TRBD2. Per germline, CDR1 MNHEY and CDR2 SMNVEV (reference sequence). CDR3 length equals 17 residues. CDR3 residues: CASRSVGLARATDIQYF. CDR3 nucleotide sequence: TGTGCCAGCAGATCCGTAGGACTAGCGCGGGCGACAGATATTCAGTACTTT.

This clonotype was counted between two and nine times. The chain uses TRBV7-2 and TRBJ2-7; D gene uncertain. The CDR3 is 13 amino acids. Germline V gene data show CDR1 as SGHTA and CDR2 as FQGNSA. Trimming pared 1 base from V and 0 bases from J, leaving 4 bases between. CDR3 in amino acids: CASSLDYSYEQYF. For the CDR3, the DNA is TGTGCCAGCAGCTTAGACTACTCCTACGAGCAGTACTTC.

This clonotype was detected ten times or more. The chain links TRBV3-1 to TRBJ2-1; 9 bases are shared with TRBD1. Losses at the gene ends were 3 bases for V and 3 bases for J; bases not matched to a gene: 6. CDR1 LGHDT and CDR2 YNNKEL come from the germline V gene (reference sequence). The CDR3 has 16 amino acids. CDR3: CASSQRQGGHYNEQFF. CDR3 coding DNA: TGTGCCAGCAGCCAGAGACAGGGGGGGCACTACAATGAGCAGTTCTTC.

The V and J genes are TRBV6-5 and TRBJ2-5; D is possibly TRBD2 (6 bases). This CDR3 comprises 10 residues. V lost 4 bases, J lost 14 bases, and 11 bases lay in between. Germline CDR1 is MNHEY and CDR2 is SVGAGI. CDR3 bases: TGTGCCAGCAGTTCGACTAGTCACTACTTC. It encodes CASSSTSHYF.

This clonotype is labeled as medium-sized. The chain employs TRBV27 and TRBJ1-1, with 12 nucleotides matching TRBD1. The germline V gene encodes CDR1 MNHEY and CDR2 SMNVEV (reference sequence). The V and J ends lost 4 bases and 5 bases, in that order; junction bases with no gene match: 5. CDR3 length equals 15 residues. CDR3 in DNA: TGTGCCAGCAGTTCGGGACAGGGGGCAGAGACTGAAGCTTTCTTT. Its translation is CASSSGQGAETEAFF.

The chain links TRBV6-1 to TRBJ2-3; TRBD2 aligns across 7 bases. J gave up 12 bases and V 11 bases, and 23 bases lay outside the gene matches. This CDR3 has 15 residues. Germline CDR1 MNHNS, CDR2 SASEGT. The chain's CDR3 is CAAGDGRRDQETQYF. CDR3 nucleotide sequence: TGTGCCGCGGGGGACGGGCGCCGTGACCAAGAGACCCAGTATTTT.

V is TRBV6-1 and J is TRBJ2-4; tentatively, D is TRBD1 (6 bases). The CDR3 covers 15 residues. CDR1 is MNHNS and CDR2 is SASEGT in the germline V gene. V lost 6 bases to trimming and J lost 13 bases, with 25 bases between them. CDR3 nucleotide sequence: TGTGCCAGCAGCCCCGGGACATCTTCCACAGATATGCAGTACTTC. Translating it yields CASSPGTSSTDMQYF.

The chain has TRBV7-2 and TRBJ2-5; 11 nucleotides match TRBD2. The V gene's germline CDR1 is SGHTA and CDR2 FQGNSA. With 7 bases clipped from V and 0 bases from J, the junction kept 7 bases outside the gene matches. This CDR3 comprises 16 residues. CDR3 in DNA: TGTGCCAGCACCTTCAAGACTAGCGGGGACCAAGAGACCCAGTACTTC. It codes for CASTFKTSGDQETQYF.

Relative to its sample, this clonotype is medium-sized. The V gene is TRBV6-1, the J gene TRBJ2-2, with TRBD2 matching over 8 bases. CDR1 MNHNS and CDR2 SASEGT come from the germline V gene. With 5 bases clipped from V and 1 base from J, the junction kept 3 bases outside the gene matches. The CDR3 runs 15 residues. CDR3 residues: CASSQSGGNTGELFF. For the CDR3, the DNA is TGTGCCAGCAGTCAGAGCGGGGGGAACACCGGGGAGCTGTTTTTT.

This chain links TRBV6-1 with TRBJ2-3; D possibly matches TRBD1 or TRBD2 (6 bases each). Matching the DNA end better, TRBJ2-7 makes the J call doubtful. This CDR3 contains 16 residues. Germline assignment: CDR1 MNHNS and CDR2 SASEGT. In DNA form, the CDR3 reads TGTGCCAGCAGGGGGACTGGGGGGCGTGACCAAGAGACGCAGTACTTC. It encodes CASRGTGGRDQETQYF.

The rearrangement uses TRBV6-1 and TRBJ1-3; D gene uncertain. The J call could be wrong; TRBJ2-2 is a better fit for the DNA end. The CDR3 is 14 amino acids. Germline values: CDR1 MNHNS, CDR2 SASEGT. CDR3 bases: TGTGCCAGCAGTGAGGCTCAGGCCCTGAACACCCTGTTTTTT. Its protein is CASSEAQALNTLFF.

The rearrangement links TRBV7-2 to TRBJ2-1; D possibly corresponds to TRBD2 (6 bases). The J call may not be correct, given that the DNA end is closer to TRBJ2-5. Germline V CDR1 and CDR2: SGHTA, FQGNSA. This CDR3 spans 12 amino acids. The CDR3 loop reads CASTSLRDSQYF. Here the CDR3 DNA reads TGTGCCAGCACCTCCCTCCGGGACTCCCAGTACTTC.

By sample fraction, this clonotype is medium-sized (0.01 to 0.1%). This chain connects TRBV10-3 to TRBJ1-2; D not certain. The CDR3 has 12 amino acids. Germline CDR1 ENHRY, CDR2 SYGVKD. Trimming took 4 bases from V and 7 from J, leaving 10 bases between them. CDR3 nucleotides: TGTGCCATCAGTGTCCCAGATTCTGGCTACACCTTC. It is translated as CAISVPDSGYTF.

The rearrangement uses TRBV7-7 and TRBJ2-5; possibly TRBD2 for D (6 bases). The CDR3 covers 11 residues. Trimming pared 5 bases from V and 11 bases from J, leaving 12 bases between. Looked up from germline, CDR1 is SSHAT and CDR2 is FNYEAQ (reference sequence). CDR3 residues: CASSQGGEQYF. The CDR3 coding sequence is TGTGCCAGCAGCCAAGGCGGGGAGCAGTACTTC.

Remarks on this clonotype: An end of the junction differs from the germline gene, which may be a read error. The chain has TRBV6-1 and TRBJ2-3; D possibly corresponds to TRBD1 (6 bases). Germline values: CDR1 MNHNS, CDR2 SASEGT. The CDR3 loop spans 15 amino acids. In DNA form, the CDR3 reads TGTGCCAGCAATGAACTACAGGGAGGCACAGATACGCAGTATTTT. This gives the protein CASNELQGGTDTQYF.

About this clonotype: Its ends do not fully match the called genes, so a read error is possible. The rearrangement joins TRBV10-3 to TRBJ2-5, with D perhaps given as TRBD1 or TRBD2 (6 bases each). Germline V gene lookup returns CDR1 ENHRY and CDR2 SYGVKD. The CDR3 runs 15 residues. CDR3 nucleotide sequence: TGTGCCGGGGGGCACGGGGGTTTGGACCAAGATACCCAGTACTTC. Protein product: CAGGHGGLDQDTQYF.

In regard to this clonotype: Its ends do not fully match the called genes, so a read error is possible. The V and J genes are TRBV27 and TRBJ2-5, with unresolved D. There are 14 residues in the CDR3. The V gene's germline CDR1 is MNHEY and CDR2 SMNVEV (reference sequence). The CDR3 spells CASSGSREAETQYF. CDR3 nucleotide sequence: TGTGCGAGCAGTGGTAGCCGCGAGGCCGAGACGCAGTACTTC.

Remarks on this clonotype: As the CDR3 is not closed by the conserved phenylalanine or tryptophan, this likely results from a read error. Because the CDR3's place on the DNA is in doubt, the DNA is left out and the CDR3 is given as listed by TCRdb. The chain employs TRBV27 and TRBJ2-3. In germline, CDR1 is MNHEY, CDR2 SMNVEV (reference sequence). The length of the CDR3 is 11 amino acids, counting both ends. Here the CDR3 reads CASILPWSQSR.

This clonotype is categorized as medium-sized. V is TRBV27 and J is TRBJ2-1; weak D call: TRBD1 (6 bases). Near its end, the DNA agrees better with TRBJ2-5, so the J call may be wrong. The CDR3 covers 14 residues. Per the germline V gene, CDR1 is MNHEY and CDR2 is SMNVEV (reference sequence). The CDR3 sequence: CASSTSPGAGTQYF. The CDR3 DNA sequence: TGTGCCAGCAGCACAAGCCCAGGGGCGGGGACCCAGTACTTC.

The chain has TRBV12-3 or TRBV12-4 and TRBJ2-1; 9 bases agree with TRBD2. The end of the DNA is better explained by TRBJ2-7, so the J call may be wrong. This CDR3 has 17 residues. The CDR3 DNA follows: TGTGCCAGCAGCCTTAGTGGCTGGACTAGCGTATACAATGAGCAGTACTTC. This sequence encodes CASSLSGWTSVYNEQYF.

This clonotype has a handful of counts. The chain is built from TRBV9 and TRBJ2-3, with 8 positions matching TRBD2. J gave up 1 base and V 3 bases, and 7 bases lay outside the gene matches. CDR3 size: 16 residues. Germline loops: CDR1 SGDLS, CDR2 YYNGEE. Here the CDR3 DNA reads TGTGCCAGCAGCGGGGGGATAGCGGGGCGCACAGATACGCAGTATTTT. Its translation: CASSGGIAGRTDTQYF. Supplemented by reference TRBV9 and TRBJ2-3, the full variable domain reads DSGVTQTPKHLITATGQRVTLRCSPRSGDLSVYWYQQSLDQGLQFLIQYYNGEERAKGNILERFSAQQFPDLHSELNLSSLELGDSALYFCASSGGIAGRTDTQYFGPGTRLTVL.